This TCR beta chain stems from a study of T cell responses to AZD1222 COVID-19 vaccine. Second doses at about 4 or about 12 weeks were pooled. Data came from immunoSEQ multiplex PCR; TCRdb stores just in-frame clones and leaves some out. The sample lists more than 50,000 clones, about 91% occurring once. CDR1 and CDR2 (germline): SGHNT, YYREEE (reference sequence). The V gene end was trimmed by 0 bases and the J gene end by 0 bases; junction bases not matched to a gene: 3. This CDR3 is 17 amino acids long. Concerning this clone itself: What it recognizes is unknown.

Notes on the study in general: Unmutated variant regions reportedly attract nearly half of all spike-specific TCRs. Vaccine-related CD4 TCRs covered spike, predominating at 160-218 and 743-854. Sampling that yielded the repertoires occurred only after the peak T cell response.

The J gene is TRBJ2-3, the V gene TRBV5-4, with 11 bases that match TRBD2. This sequence was found in an adult who received the AZD1222 COVID-19 vaccine. The sequencing here drew on peripheral blood, taken 28 days after the second AZD1222 dose. CDR3 nucleotides: TGTGCCAGCAGCTTGGCTGGGACTAGCGGTAGCACAGATACGCAGTATTTT. Residues: CASSLAGTSGSTDTQYF. Together with reference TRBV5-4 and TRBJ2-3, the CDR3 gives the full variable domain: ETGVTQSPTHLIKTRGQQVTLRCSSQSGHNTVSWYQQALGQGPQFIFQYYREEENGRGNFPPRFSGLQFPNYSSELNVNALELDDSALYLCASSLAGTSGSTDTQYFGPGTRLTVL.